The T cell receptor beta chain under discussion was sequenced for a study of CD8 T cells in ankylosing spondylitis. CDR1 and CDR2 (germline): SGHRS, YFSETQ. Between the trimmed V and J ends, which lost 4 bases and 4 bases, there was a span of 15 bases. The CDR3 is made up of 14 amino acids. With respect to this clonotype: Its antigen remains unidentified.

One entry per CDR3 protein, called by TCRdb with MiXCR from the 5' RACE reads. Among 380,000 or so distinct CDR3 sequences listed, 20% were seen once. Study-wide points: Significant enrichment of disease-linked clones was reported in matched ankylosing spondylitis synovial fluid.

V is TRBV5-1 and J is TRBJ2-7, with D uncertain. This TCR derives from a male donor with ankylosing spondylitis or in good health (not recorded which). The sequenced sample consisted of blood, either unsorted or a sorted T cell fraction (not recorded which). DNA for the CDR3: TGCGCCAGCAGCACCGGTAGGGCCCAGTACGAGCAGTACTTC. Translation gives CASSTGRAQYEQYF.